This T cell receptor beta chain stems from a study of blood T cell repertoires in COVID-19. Enrollees, 18 to 89 years old, lived in 20 to 25 US areas. The study assigned cohorts using participant-reported clinical history. Original methodology: It was from reference gene primer amplification that nucleated cell counts were estimated. Profiled with immunoSEQ multiplex PCR; TCRdb holds only in-frame clones, not every one. The V and J calls and clone size are taken from that table; D and trimming were inferred from the DNA. The sample yields about 180,000 clones, roughly 88% seen once. The CDR3 spans 13 residues. With 7 bases removed from V and 5 bases from J, the gap between germline ends came to 17 bases. CDR1 is SQVTM, CDR2 ANQGSEA, per germline.

V usage is TRBV29-1 and J usage is TRBJ1-1; a possible D gene is TRBD1 (5 bases). Sequencing was performed on PBMCs or T cells enriched from blood (not recorded which). This sequence was found in a woman aged 18-30 years who had recovered from COVID-19. For the CDR3, the DNA is TGCAGCGCTTGGGGGGTCGGTGGAACTGAAGCTTTCTTT. This sequence encodes CSAWGVGGTEAFF.